The 15 T cell receptor beta chains presented below share a single source sample, sequenced in a study of blood T cell repertoires in COVID-19. Assay used: immunoSEQ multiplex PCR; TCRdb lists only in-frame clones, some missing. There are approximately 490,000 clones in the sample; approximately 90% occur only once, and approximately 8.3% lies in the top ten. Material: PBMCs or T cells enriched from blood (not recorded which). The source of these receptors is a woman in her sixties who had recovered from COVID-19.

The chain employs TRBV12-5 and TRBJ1-1; D gene uncertain. V was shortened by 7 bases and J by 5 bases, with 5 bases between the two germline ends. The germline V gene encodes CDR1 LGHNT and CDR2 FRNRAP. The CDR3 spans 10 residues. CDR3 region: CASARTEAFF. CDR3 bases: TGTGCTAGTGCGCGAACTGAAGCTTTCTTT.

Turning to this clone: Other DNA sequences from this sample encode an identical CDR3 as well. V gene TRBV7-9 combines with J gene TRBJ2-7, with unresolved D. Trimming took off 1 base at V and 4 bases at J, with 11 bases between the two ends. The CDR3 covers 14 residues. Germline V gene data show CDR1 as SEHNR and CDR2 as FQNEAQ (reference sequence). The DNA for the CDR3 is TGTGCCAGCAGCTTAGATGGCGGCGGTTACGAGCAGTACTTC. It is translated as CASSLDGGGYEQYF. Complete variable domain (other parts from reference TRBV7-9 and TRBJ2-7): DTGVSQNPRHKITKRGQNVTFRCDPISEHNRLYWYRQTLGQGPEFLTYFQNEAQLEKSRLLSDRFSAERPKGSFSTLEIQRTEQGDSAMYLCASSLDGGGYEQYFGPGTRLTVT.

The CDR3 DNA reads TGTGCCAGCTCACAGGGCAGCTCCTATAATTCACCCCTCCACTTT. Residues: CASSQGSSYNSPLHF. The chain recombines TRBV19 with TRBJ1-6; TRBD1 might be the D (6 bases). The germline V and J ends were trimmed by 9 bases and 0 bases, with 12 bases remaining between them. This CDR3 is 15 amino acids long. Germline CDR1 LNHDA, CDR2 SQIVND (reference sequence).

The V gene is TRBV6-5, the J gene TRBJ2-5; 10 positions match TRBD1. Trimming took 4 bases from V and 5 from J; bases not matched to a gene: 10. The CDR3 loop spans 16 amino acids. Germline V CDR1 and CDR2: MNHEY, SVGAGI. CDR3 sequence (DNA): TGTGCCAGCAGTTTGGCTAGGACAGGGGGAGGGGAGACCCAGTACTTC. Its protein is CASSLARTGGGETQYF.

V usage is TRBV5-6 and J usage is TRBJ2-2, with D perhaps TRBD2 (6 bases). Trimming took 5 bases from V and 1 from J, leaving 12 bases between them. The CDR3 totals 15 residues. CDR1 and CDR2 from the germline V gene are SGHDT and YYEEEE. The CDR3 bases are TGTGCCAGCAGATTGATGGGGGGGAACACCGGGGAGCTGTTTTTT. Amino acids: CASRLMGGNTGELFF.

This chain connects TRBV6-5 to TRBJ2-1; a weak D match, TRBD1 (6 bases). In germline, CDR1 is MNHEY, CDR2 SVGAGI. The CDR3 runs 16 residues. V shed 4 bases and J shed 3 bases, with 16 bases lying between them. The CDR3 loop is CASSSQTGRGYNEQFF. In nucleotides, the CDR3 is TGTGCCAGCAGTTCCCAAACAGGGAGAGGCTACAATGAGCAGTTCTTC.

This chain joins TRBV4-1 and TRBJ1-2; perhaps TRBD1 as D (6 bases). Germline CDR1 is MGHRA and CDR2 is YSYEKL. V was clipped by 3 bases and J by 3 bases, with 20 bases between them. There are 17 residues in the CDR3. The CDR3 region has the DNA TGCGCCAGCAGCCAGCCGGGGGGCGGACTTTCGTACTATGGCTACACCTTC. It translates to CASSQPGGGLSYYGYTF.

The chain joins TRBV12-5 to TRBJ1-4, with 8 bases aligning to TRBD1. J was trimmed by 8 bases and V by 1 base; bases with no gene match: 6. From germline, CDR1 is LGHNT and CDR2 FRNRAP. This CDR3 has 15 residues. The CDR3 DNA follows: TGTGCTAGTGGTTTGGCCGGACAGGGAAGGGAAAAACTGTTTTTT. Translation: CASGLAGQGREKLFF.

V gene TRBV28 combines with J gene TRBJ1-2; tentatively, D is TRBD1 (5 bases). Trimming took 6 bases from V and 5 from J, leaving 16 bases between them. Germline-derived CDR1 and CDR2 are MDHEN and SYDVKM. CDR3 length: 14 residues. CDR3 protein: CASRPPREGYGYTF. DNA of the CDR3: TGTGCCAGCAGGCCCCCCAGGGAAGGGTATGGCTACACCTTC.

The gene calls are TRBV9 and TRBJ1-2; TRBD1 aligns across 8 bases. Germline CDR1 reads SGDLS; CDR2 reads YYNGEE. The V and J ends lost 0 bases and 5 bases, in that order; junction bases with no gene match: 6. This CDR3 is 15 amino acids long. The CDR3 here is CASSVEAGGLYGYTF. In nucleotides, the CDR3 is TGTGCCAGCAGCGTAGAGGCAGGGGGCCTTTATGGCTACACCTTC.

The chain is built from TRBV18 and TRBJ2-7, with TRBD1 matching over 7 bases. Unmatched junction bases numbered 7, after V lost 3 bases and J lost 2 bases. The CDR3 runs 15 residues. Germline V gene sequence: CDR1 KGHSH, CDR2 LQKENI. CDR3 sequence: CASSPTGIKAYEQYV. CDR3 in DNA: TGTGCCAGCTCACCGACAGGGATTAAGGCCTACGAGCAGTACGTC.

This clone has only a few counts. The chain couples TRBV5-1 to TRBJ1-1, with D uncertain. Trimming removed 1 base from V and 1 base from J, with 8 bases in between. Germline-derived CDR1 and CDR2 are SGHRS and YFSETQ. The CDR3 totals 14 residues. CDR3 region: CASSLTIKNTEAFF. Here the CDR3 DNA reads TGCGCCAGCAGCTTGACAATTAAGAACACTGAAGCTTTCTTT.

The V gene is TRBV5-1, the J gene TRBJ2-5; D might be TRBD2 (5 bases). This CDR3 has 14 residues. V dropped 0 bases and J dropped 2 bases, with 8 bases sitting between them. CDR1 and CDR2 from the germline V gene are SGHRS and YFSETQ. CDR3: CASSLAPGQETQYF. Here the CDR3 DNA reads TGCGCCAGCAGCTTGGCGCCGGGGCAAGAGACCCAGTACTTC.

The chain has TRBV9 and TRBJ1-6, with TRBD1 matching over 7 bases. CDR1 is SGDLS, CDR2 YYNGEE, per germline. This CDR3 is 15 amino acids long. V lost 3 bases and J lost 6; bases outside the gene matches: 6. The CDR3 loop is CASSAGTAGNSPLHF. The CDR3 nucleotides are TGTGCCAGCAGCGCCGGGACAGCCGGTAATTCACCCCTCCACTTT.

This clone was recorded only once. The genes are TRBV27 and TRBJ1-2; perhaps TRBD1 as D (6 bases). Per the germline V gene, CDR1 is MNHEY and CDR2 is SMNVEV (reference sequence). V lost 9 bases, J lost 2 bases, and 28 bases lay in between. The CDR3 runs 18 residues. CDR3 amino acids: CASWTVRDTKSLNYGYTF. Written as DNA, the CDR3 is TGTGCCAGTTGGACAGTCCGGGACACAAAATCTCTAAACTATGGCTACACCTTC.